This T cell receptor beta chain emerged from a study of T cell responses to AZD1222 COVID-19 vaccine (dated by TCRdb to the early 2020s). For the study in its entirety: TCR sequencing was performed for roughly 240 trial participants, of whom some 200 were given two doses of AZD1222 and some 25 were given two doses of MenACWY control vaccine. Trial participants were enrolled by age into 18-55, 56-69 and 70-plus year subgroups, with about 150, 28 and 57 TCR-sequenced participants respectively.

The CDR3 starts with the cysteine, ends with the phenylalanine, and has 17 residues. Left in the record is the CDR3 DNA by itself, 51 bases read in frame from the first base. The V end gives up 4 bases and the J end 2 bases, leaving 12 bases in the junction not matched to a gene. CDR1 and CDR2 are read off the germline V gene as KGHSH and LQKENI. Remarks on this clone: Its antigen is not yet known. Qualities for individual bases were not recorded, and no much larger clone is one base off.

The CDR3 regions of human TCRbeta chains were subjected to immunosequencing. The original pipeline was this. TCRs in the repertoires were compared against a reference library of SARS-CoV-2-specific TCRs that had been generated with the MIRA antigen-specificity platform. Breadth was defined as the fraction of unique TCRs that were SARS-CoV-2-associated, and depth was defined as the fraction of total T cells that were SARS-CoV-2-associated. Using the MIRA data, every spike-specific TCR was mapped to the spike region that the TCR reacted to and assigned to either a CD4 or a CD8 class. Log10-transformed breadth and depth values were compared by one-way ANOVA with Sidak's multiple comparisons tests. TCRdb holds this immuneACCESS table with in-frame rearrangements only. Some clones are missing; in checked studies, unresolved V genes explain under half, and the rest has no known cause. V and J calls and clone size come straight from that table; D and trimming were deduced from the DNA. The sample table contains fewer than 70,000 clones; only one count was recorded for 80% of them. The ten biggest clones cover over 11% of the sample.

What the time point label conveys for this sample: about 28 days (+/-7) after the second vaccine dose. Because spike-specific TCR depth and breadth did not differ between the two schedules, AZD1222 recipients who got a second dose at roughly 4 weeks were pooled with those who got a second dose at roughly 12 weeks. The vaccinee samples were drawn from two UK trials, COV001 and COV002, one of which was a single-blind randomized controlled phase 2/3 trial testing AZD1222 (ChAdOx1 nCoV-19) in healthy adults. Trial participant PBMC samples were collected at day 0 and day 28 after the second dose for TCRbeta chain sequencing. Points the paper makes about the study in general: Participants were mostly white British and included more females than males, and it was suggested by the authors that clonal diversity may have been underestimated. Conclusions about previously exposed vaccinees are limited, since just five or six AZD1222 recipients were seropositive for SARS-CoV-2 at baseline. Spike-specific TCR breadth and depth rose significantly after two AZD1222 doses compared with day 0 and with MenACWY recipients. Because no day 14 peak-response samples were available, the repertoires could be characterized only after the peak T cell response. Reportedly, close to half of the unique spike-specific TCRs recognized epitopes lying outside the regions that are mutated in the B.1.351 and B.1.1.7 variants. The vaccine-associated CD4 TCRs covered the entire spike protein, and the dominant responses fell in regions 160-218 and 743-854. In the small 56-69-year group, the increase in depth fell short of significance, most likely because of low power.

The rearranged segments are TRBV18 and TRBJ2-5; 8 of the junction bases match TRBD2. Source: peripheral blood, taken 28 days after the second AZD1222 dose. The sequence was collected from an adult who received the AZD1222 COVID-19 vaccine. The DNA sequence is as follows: TGTGCCAGCTCACTCACATGGGCGGGGGGTGATCAAGAGACCCAGTACTTC. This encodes CASSLTWAGGDQETQYF.